The 28 T cell receptor beta chains presented below share a single source sample, sequenced in a study of blood T cell repertoires in COVID-19. Assay used: immunoSEQ multiplex PCR; TCRdb lists only in-frame clones, some missing. Of 45,000 to 65,000 clones listed, roughly 88% were seen once; the top ten hold approximately 10%. The sample consisted of peripheral blood. Receptors originate from a man aged 25-40 years with COVID-19, enrolled during active disease.

This chain uses TRBV3-1 (or the pseudogene TRBV3-2) with TRBJ2-7; perhaps TRBD1 as D (5 bases). The CDR3 loop spans 15 amino acids. CDR1 is LGHDT, CDR2 YNNKEL, per germline (reference sequence). V was trimmed by 0 bases and J by 4 bases, leaving 13 bases between them. The CDR3 DNA is TGTGCCAGCAGCCAAGAAAGGGGCCTCGGGTACGAGCAGTACTTC. Amino acid sequence: CASSQERGLGYEQYF.

The chain recombines TRBV11-2 with TRBJ2-3, with TRBD2 identical over 8 bases. CDR1 SGHAT and CDR2 FQNNGV come from the germline V gene. Trimming took 0 bases from V and 3 from J; bases not matched to a gene: 5. The CDR3 loop spans 16 amino acids. This CDR3 is CASSLDNGGATDTQYF. The CDR3 DNA reads TGTGCCAGCAGCTTAGATAACGGGGGGGCTACAGATACGCAGTATTTT.

The chain employs TRBV6-5 and TRBJ1-2; 12 bases agree with TRBD1. Germline CDR1 reads MNHEY; CDR2 reads SVGAGI. V was pared by 5 bases and J by 4 bases, with 5 bases of the junction left unmatched. CDR3 length: 15 amino acids. CDR3 region: CASSRDRGPAYGYTF. The CDR3 bases are TGTGCCAGCAGTAGGGACAGGGGGCCCGCCTATGGCTACACCTTC.

The chain combines TRBV19 with TRBJ2-5, with 8 bases aligning to TRBD2. V was pared by 6 bases and J by 9 bases, with 9 bases of the junction left unmatched. The germline gives CDR1 LNHDA, CDR2 SQIVND (reference sequence). This CDR3 has 13 amino acids. The CDR3 protein is CASRGGDGGAQYF. The CDR3 DNA reads as TGTGCCAGTAGGGGAGGGGACGGGGGGGCCCAGTACTTC.

This clone was recorded only once. This chain joins TRBV9 and TRBJ1-2; 7 bases map to TRBD1. Germline-derived CDR1 and CDR2 are SGDLS and YYNGEE. The CDR3 is 14 residues long. Unmatched junction bases numbered 10, after V lost 5 bases and J lost 6 bases. The CDR3 nucleotides are TGTGCCAGCAGGGGGACGACGGGACAGCATGGCTACACCTTC. As protein: CASRGTTGQHGYTF.

V usage is TRBV2 and J usage is TRBJ1-1; 8 nucleotides align to TRBD1. Looked up from germline, CDR1 is SNHLY and CDR2 is FYNNEI. The ends lost 4 bases at V and 3 bases at J; junction bases unmatched: 10. This CDR3 has 16 amino acids. DNA for the CDR3: TGTGCCAGCAGTGGACAGGGGAGTTGGTTAGACACTGAAGCTTTCTTT. It specifies CASSGQGSWLDTEAFF. Full variable domain (remainder filled in from reference TRBV2 and TRBJ1-1): EPEVTQTPSHQVTQMGQEVILRCVPISNHLYFYWYRQILGQKVEFLVSFYNNEISEKSEIFDDQFSVERPDGSNFTLKIRSTKLEDSAMYFCASSGQGSWLDTEAFFGQGTRLTVV.

This clone was seen more than once but under ten times. This chain uses TRBV30 with TRBJ1-6; D is possibly TRBD1 (6 bases). This CDR3 has 13 residues. Germline CDR1 and CDR2: GTSNPN and SVGIG (reference sequence). The V end lost 8 bases, the J end lost 3 bases, and 11 bases lay between the germline ends. CDR3 in amino acids: CALGRGYNSPLHF. The CDR3 DNA reads as TGTGCCCTGGGCAGGGGCTATAATTCACCCCTCCACTTT.

J is TRBJ1-5 and V is TRBV5-1; 7 nucleotides align to TRBD1. Germline lookup yields CDR1 SGHRS and CDR2 YFSETQ. This CDR3 spans 15 amino acids. The J segment lost 7 bases and the V segment lost 0 bases, leaving 7 bases of the junction unmatched. This chain's CDR3 is CASSLVGGAGQPQHF. The CDR3 DNA reads as TGCGCCAGCAGCTTGGTAGGGGGCGCAGGGCAGCCCCAGCATTTT.

The genes are TRBV7-2 and TRBJ2-3; D not resolved. Trimming stripped 5 bases from V and 3 bases from J, with 15 bases between. Germline-derived CDR1 and CDR2 are SGHTA and FQGNSA. The CDR3 sequence is 15 residues long. CDR3 DNA sequence: TGTGCCAGCAGCCCTTCGATTGCGCGTACAGATACGCAGTATTTT. Amino acid sequence: CASSPSIARTDTQYF. Complete variable domain (other parts from reference TRBV7-2 and TRBJ2-3): GAGVSQSPSNKVTEKGKDVELRCDPISGHTALYWYRQSLGQGLEFLIYFQGNSAPDKSGLPSDRFSAERTGGSVSTLTIQRTQQEDSAVYLCASSPSIARTDTQYFGPGTRLTVL.

CDR3 bases: TGTGCCTGGAGTTCGGGCAATCAGCCCCAGCATTTT. Its protein product is CAWSSGNQPQHF. The rearrangement links TRBV30 to TRBJ1-5, with no clear D. Germline V lookup: CDR1 GTSNPN, CDR2 SVGIG (reference sequence). With 2 bases removed from V and 2 bases from J, the gap between germline ends came to 4 bases. The CDR3 spans 12 residues.

V gene TRBV24-1 combines with J gene TRBJ2-2; D uncertain. The CDR3 has 13 residues. CDR1 is KGHDR, CDR2 SFDVKD, per germline. The V end lost 1 base, the J end lost 6 bases, and 5 bases lay between the germline ends. This CDR3 is CATSDFVAGELFF. The CDR3 bases are TGTGCCACCAGTGATTTTGTCGCCGGGGAGCTGTTTTTT.

V is TRBV4-2 and J is TRBJ1-1; 10 nucleotides align to TRBD1. CDR1 is LGHNA, CDR2 YNFKEQ, per germline. J lost 1 base, V lost 5 bases, and 4 bases had no gene match. The CDR3 consists of 15 residues. CDR3 residues: CASSLRTGGNTEAFF. DNA of the CDR3: TGTGCCAGCAGCTTAAGGACAGGGGGGAACACTGAAGCTTTCTTT.

In this sample, this clone turned up once. This chain joins TRBV5-5 and TRBJ2-3; D is perhaps TRBD2 (6 bases). Trimming cost V 2 bases and J 2 bases, with 12 bases left between them. Germline V gene data show CDR1 as SGHKS and CDR2 as YYEKEE (reference sequence). This CDR3 region has 15 residues. The CDR3 sequence: CASSLGGRFTDTQYF. Written as DNA, the CDR3 is TGTGCCAGCAGCTTAGGAGGGAGGTTCACAGATACGCAGTATTTT.

The J gene is TRBJ1-3, the V gene TRBV7-2, with 7 bases aligning to TRBD1. This CDR3 is 18 amino acids long. The junction had 9 bases not matched to a gene; V was cut back by 1 base and J by 0 bases. Germline CDR1 reads SGHTA; CDR2 reads FQGNSA. CDR3 residues: CASSLGPGGTLSGNTIYF. DNA of the CDR3: TGTGCCAGCAGCTTAGGTCCAGGGGGAACACTCTCTGGAAACACCATATATTTT. The variable domain in full, with the rest retrieved from reference TRBV7-2 and TRBJ1-3, is GAGVSQSPSNKVTEKGKDVELRCDPISGHTALYWYRQSLGQGLEFLIYFQGNSAPDKSGLPSDRFSAERTGGSVSTLTIQRTQQEDSAVYLCASSLGPGGTLSGNTIYFGEGSWLTVV.

V is TRBV6-5 and J is TRBJ2-3; 7 bases are a match to TRBD1. Germline assignment: CDR1 MNHEY and CDR2 SVGAGI. The CDR3 extends over 14 amino acids. Germline trimming cut 0 bases from V and 4 bases from J; bases unmatched to any gene: 1. The CDR3 DNA sequence: TGTGCCAGCAGTTACTCCGGACAGGCAGATACGCAGTATTTT. Protein: CASSYSGQADTQYF.

The chain combines TRBV10-1 with TRBJ1-2; TRBD1 might be the D (6 bases). Germline V gene data show CDR1 as WNHNN and CDR2 as SYGVQD (reference sequence). The length of the CDR3 is 13 residues. V was shortened by 7 bases and J by 3 bases, with 12 bases between the two germline ends. The CDR3: CASTMDSYYGYTF. The DNA of the CDR3 is TGCGCCAGCACCATGGACAGTTACTATGGCTACACCTTC.

The J gene is TRBJ2-1, the V gene TRBV7-9; D gene ambiguous. With 1 base removed from V and 7 bases from J, the gap between germline ends came to 5 bases. Germline assignment: CDR1 SEHNR and CDR2 FQNEAQ (reference sequence). The CDR3 has 12 amino acids. CDR3 region: CASSLGANEQFF. CDR3 sequence (DNA): TGTGCCAGCAGCTTAGGGGCGAATGAGCAGTTCTTC.

The chain employs TRBV29-1 and TRBJ2-7, with D perhaps TRBD2 (5 bases). V was cut by 6 bases and J by 5 bases, with 17 bases left in between. CDR3 length equals 13 residues. Per the germline V gene, CDR1 is SQVTM and CDR2 is ANQGSEA. This CDR3 is CSVARRGGNEQYF. CDR3 sequence (DNA): TGCAGCGTCGCGAGAAGAGGAGGTAACGAGCAGTACTTC.

This clone was seen just once. J is TRBJ1-5 and V is TRBV2; D unclear. Trimming pared 2 bases from V and 5 bases from J, leaving 13 bases between. CDR1 and CDR2 from the germline V gene are SNHLY and FYNNEI. The CDR3 consists of 15 residues. The CDR3 spells CASSEFVARDQPQHF. The CDR3 nucleotides read TGTGCCAGCAGTGAATTTGTAGCACGTGATCAGCCCCAGCATTTT.

This chain connects TRBV11-2 to TRBJ1-2; D is undetermined. The germline CDR1 and CDR2 sequences are SGHAT and FQNNGV. The CDR3 length is 12 residues. V lost 5 bases and J lost 10, with 14 bases in between. Written as DNA, the CDR3 is TGTGCCAGCAGCCAAGCCCGGTTTAACTACACCTTC. Residues: CASSQARFNYTF.

This clone was seen a handful of times. The V gene is TRBV19, the J gene TRBJ2-7; TRBD1 aligns across 10 bases. Unmatched junction bases numbered 11, after V lost 4 bases and J lost 5 bases. From germline, CDR1 is LNHDA and CDR2 SQIVND (reference sequence). The CDR3 is 16 amino acids. As DNA, the CDR3 is TGTGCCAGTAGTACCCTCAGGGGACAGGGGTTCAACGAGCAGTACTTC. Its translation: CASSTLRGQGFNEQYF.

The chain links TRBV6-5 to TRBJ1-5; no definite D call. There are 13 residues in the CDR3. Germline CDR1 MNHEY, CDR2 SVGAGI. V dropped 6 bases and J dropped 5 bases, with 11 bases sitting between them. The CDR3 region is CASSPDRYQPQHF. The CDR3 DNA reads TGTGCCAGCAGCCCAGATCGATATCAGCCCCAGCATTTT.

This sequence joins TRBV6-5 and TRBJ2-3; 9 nucleotides agree with TRBD2. J lost 8 bases, V lost 10 bases, and 10 bases had no gene match. CDR3 length: 13 amino acids. Germline CDR1 and CDR2: MNHEY and SVGAGI. The CDR3 loop is CATKRLAAGTQYF. As DNA, the CDR3 is TGTGCCACAAAGCGACTAGCGGCAGGTACGCAGTATTTT.

The V call is TRBV12-3 or TRBV12-4, the J call TRBJ1-6; TRBD1 agrees at 7 bases. The V and J ends lost 3 bases and 10 bases, in that order; junction bases with no gene match: 3. This CDR3 has 13 residues. The CDR3 region has the DNA TGTGCCAGCAGTTTGGCAGGGGGATCACCCCTCCACTTT. Translating gives CASSLAGGSPLHF.

This chain links TRBV5-8 with TRBJ2-2, with a possible D match to TRBD1 (6 bases). Between the trimmed V and J ends, which lost 4 bases and 5 bases, there was a span of 18 bases. Germline CDR1 SGHTS, CDR2 YDEGEE. The CDR3 consists of 16 residues. CDR3 sequence reads: CASSRDAIQGTGELFF. The CDR3 DNA sequence: TGTGCCAGCAGCAGGGACGCCATACAGGGAACCGGGGAGCTGTTTTTT.

V usage is TRBV5-1 and J usage is TRBJ2-1; TRBD2 aligns across 7 bases. After removal of 5 bases from V and 12 bases from J, the junction contained 17 bases not matched to a gene. From germline, CDR1 is SGHRS and CDR2 YFSETQ. The CDR3 spans 15 residues. The CDR3 DNA sequence: TGCGCCAGCAGTTATACTAGCATGGGGGGGAGTGGGCAGTTCTTC. This encodes CASSYTSMGGSGQFF.

About this clone itself: The sample holds other DNA sequences that translate to the same CDR3. The V call is TRBV7-2, the J call TRBJ2-7, with a tentative D call TRBD2 (5 bases). CDR1 and CDR2 (germline): SGHTA, FQGNSA. Trimming removed 9 bases at V and 3 bases at J, with 21 bases between. CDR3 size: 15 residues. The CDR3: CASSPSGSARYEQYF. The CDR3 DNA sequence: TGTGCCAGTAGCCCCTCAGGTAGCGCACGCTACGAGCAGTACTTC.

The chain uses TRBV18 and TRBJ1-2; 7 bases are a match to TRBD1. J was trimmed by 4 bases and V by 4 bases; bases with no gene match: 3. This CDR3 is 13 amino acids long. Germline V lookup: CDR1 KGHSH, CDR2 LQKENI. The CDR3 here is CASSRDSLYGYTF. Here the CDR3 DNA reads TGTGCCAGCTCACGGGACAGTCTCTATGGCTACACCTTC.